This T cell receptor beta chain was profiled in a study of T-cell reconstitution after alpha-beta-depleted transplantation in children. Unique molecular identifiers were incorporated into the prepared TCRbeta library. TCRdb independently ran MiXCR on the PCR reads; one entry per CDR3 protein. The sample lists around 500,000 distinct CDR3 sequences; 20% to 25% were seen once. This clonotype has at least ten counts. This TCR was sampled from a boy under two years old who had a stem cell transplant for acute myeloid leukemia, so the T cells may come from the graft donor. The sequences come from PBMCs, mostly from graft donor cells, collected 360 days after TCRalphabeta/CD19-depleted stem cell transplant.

CDR3 amino acids: CSSLAGAYNEQFF. The CDR3 DNA sequence: TGCAGCTCCCTAGCGGGGGCCTACAATGAGCAGTTCTTC. The chain has TRBV29-1 and TRBJ2-1; 10 nucleotides agree with TRBD2. The CDR3 loop spans 13 amino acids. Germline CDR1 is SQVTM and CDR2 is ANQGSEA. J gave up 2 bases and V 8 bases, and 3 bases lay outside the gene matches.